These T cell receptor beta chains were read from a single sample in a study of cytomegalovirus exposure and HLA in healthy donors. The protocol was immunoSEQ multiplex PCR, while the TCRdb copy is restricted to in-frame clones and leaves out a portion. The repertoire holds roughly 110,000 clones, about 70% seen once, with around 5% in the top ten. The specimen sequenced was PBMCs. These receptors originate from a young man in good health and CMV-seropositive. The CDR3 runs from the conserved cysteine through the conserved F or W. D genes are given only for firm matches. Some rows mark clone size as missing; the rest say once, few, many or name a class of expanded clone.

TGTGCCATCAGTGAAAGGACTAGCGGGGCCTCCTACGAGCAGTACTTC	CAISERTSGASYEQYF	TRBJ2-7	TRBV10-3	-	TRBD2
TGTGCCAGCTCATGGGGAGGGGCAACCTGGTACAATGAGCAGTTCTTC	CASSWGGATWYNEQFF	TRBJ2-1	TRBV18	-	TRBD2
TGTGCCAGCAGCCGGACAGGGGGTCCTTATAGCAATCAGCCCCAGCATTTT	CASSRTGGPYSNQPQHF	TRBJ1-5	TRBV7-9	-	TRBD1
TGTGCCAGCAGCTTGGCTAGCGGGGGCCAAGAGACCCAGTACTTC	CASSLASGGQETQYF	TRBJ2-5	TRBV5-6	-	TRBD2
TGCGCCAGCAGCTTGGATAGGGGACTTGGAAATGGCTACACCTTC	CASSLDRGLGNGYTF	TRBJ1-2	TRBV5-1	few	-
TGTGCCAGCAGCTTCCCTTTGGGGCAGGGGTCACCCCTCCACTTT	CASSFPLGQGSPLHF	TRBJ1-6	TRBV7-8	-	-
TGTGCCACCAGCGGCTTAGCGGGGGGTTTAAGGGAGCTGTTTTTT	CATSGLAGGLRELFF	TRBJ2-2	TRBV15	few	TRBD2
TGTGCCAGCAGCCCAGGGGAACGGCGGGCAGATACGCAGTATTTT	CASSPGERRADTQYF	TRBJ2-3	TRBV7-8	-	-
TGTGCCAGCAGCTTAATGGAGGGCTCCTACAATGAGCAGTTCTTC	CASSLMEGSYNEQFF	TRBJ2-1	TRBV7-3	-	-
TGTGCCAGCAGCTTGGGCGGATACGAGCAGTACTTC	CASSLGGYEQYF	TRBJ2-7	TRBV5-1	many	-
TGTGCCAGCAGCGTAGGAGGAACTACGGGTGGCTACACCTTC	CASSVGGTTGGYTF	TRBJ1-2	TRBV9	-	-
TGTGCCAGCAGCTGGCCGGGTCAGCGGAGGGTCACAGATACGCAGTATTTT	CASSWPGQRRVTDTQYF	TRBJ2-3	TRBV11-3	-	-
TGTGCCAGCAGCTTTGGGCCGCCGACCGCCTACGAGCAGTACTTC	CASSFGPPTAYEQYF	TRBJ2-7	TRBV5-5	-	-
TGTGCCAGCAGTCCCGGGGGACCCAGGGTTGAGCAGTTCTTC	CASSPGGPRVEQFF	TRBJ2-1	TRBV28	-	-
TGTGCCAGCAGCTTAGAACCGGGACTAGACAATGGGCAGTTCTTC	CASSLEPGLDNGQFF	TRBJ2-1	TRBV11-3	-	TRBD2
TGCGCCAGCGGATCCCCAGGGGGCGGGAACACTGAAGCTTTCTTT	CASGSPGGGNTEAFF	TRBJ1-1	TRBV23-1	-	TRBD1
TGTGCCAGCAGGGGGACTAGCGGGGCGGAGGGAGAGCAGTTCTTC	CASRGTSGAEGEQFF	TRBJ2-1	TRBV2	-	TRBD2
TGTGCCAGCAGCTTGGAAGGGGGCCGTGAGACCCAGTACTTC	CASSLEGGRETQYF	TRBJ2-5	TRBV5-4	-	TRBD1
TGCGCCAGCAGTTCCGACAGGACGGCCGGCTACACCTTC	CASSSDRTAGYTF	TRBJ1-2	TRBV10-1	-	-
TGCGCCAGCAGCTTGGCTCCCAGCAGGGGGGATGGCTACACCTTC	CASSLAPSRGDGYTF	TRBJ1-2	TRBV5-1	-	TRBD1
TGTGCCAGCAGCTTAGAAAGGGGGACTGAAGCTTTCTTT	CASSLERGTEAFF	TRBJ1-1	TRBV7-9	-	-
TGTGCCTGGACCCGGACAGGGGGTTACAATGAGCAGTTCTTC	CAWTRTGGYNEQFF	TRBJ2-1	TRBV30	-	TRBD1
TGTGCCAGCAGCTGGGGCCACGGGGGAGGCACTGAAGCTTTCTTT	CASSWGHGGGTEAFF	TRBJ1-1	TRBV5-6	-	-
TGTGCCTGGAGTGTACAGTGGCAAGAGACCCAGTACTTC	CAWSVQWQETQYF	TRBJ2-5	TRBV30	-	-
TGTGCCAGCAGTTACTCGGGGACAGGAGGGAACACTGAAGCTTTCTTT	CASSYSGTGGNTEAFF	TRBJ1-1	TRBV6-5	-	TRBD1
TGTGCCACCAGCAGAGAGCGGGGCGGCTACAATGAGCAGTTCTTC	CATSRERGGYNEQFF	TRBJ2-1	TRBV15	-	-
TGTGCCAGCAGCCCCAGGCGGGACACAGATACGCAGTATTTT	CASSPRRDTDTQYF	TRBJ2-3	TRBV6-5	-	-
TGTGCCAGCAGCCTGGGGGGGGGCCCCCGGGAGACCCAGTACTTC	CASSLGGGPRETQYF	TRBJ2-5	TRBV11-2	-	-
TGTGCCAGCAGCGTCACAGGGCGCGGCTCTGGGGCCAACGTCCTGACTTTC	CASSVTGRGSGANVLTF	TRBJ2-6	TRBV7-9	once	-
TGTGCCAGCAGCCTCGGGACAGGGGGCACTGGGGCCAACGTCCTGACTTTC	CASSLGTGGTGANVLTF	TRBJ2-6	TRBV5-5	once	TRBD1
TGTGCCAGCAGCCAAGAGCGTTCAGCGGGGGCCCACCTTTCCTACGAGCAGTACTTC	CASSQERSAGAHLSYEQYF	TRBJ2-7	TRBV4-2	once	TRBD2
TGTTCCGTCAGATTCCCCGAGGTGGCAGTAGAGATGAACACTGAAGCTTTCTTT	CSVRFPEVAVEMNTEAFF	TRBJ1-1	TRBV7-9	few	-
TGTGCCAGCAGTGAACTTACAGGAAGCTATGGCTACACCTTC	CASSELTGSYGYTF	TRBJ1-2	TRBV2	-	-
TGTGCCAGCGGACTAGGAGTTCTGTTCGCATTTTCTCCTAGCACAGATACGCAGTATTTT	CASGLGVLFAFSPSTDTQYF	TRBJ2-3	TRBV2	few	TRBD2
TGTGCCAGCAGTTTTCGGCAGGGCATTCAGTACTTC	CASSFRQGIQYF	TRBJ2-4	TRBV27	once	-
TGTGCCAGCAGTGTTCAGGACAGGGCCTCCTACGAGCAGTACTTC	CASSVQDRASYEQYF	TRBJ2-7	TRBV25-1	-	TRBD1
TGTGCCAGCAGCCAAGATTCGCGGGGGATGAACACTGAAGCTTTCTTT	CASSQDSRGMNTEAFF	TRBJ1-1	TRBV4-2	few	-
TGTGCCAGCAGCTCATGGGCTGGGACAGGGCACTACGAGCAGTACTTC	CASSSWAGTGHYEQYF	TRBJ2-7	TRBV12-1	once	-
TGTGCCATCAGTGTAGACTTCGGGACAGGCGGCTATGAGCAGTTCTTC	CAISVDFGTGGYEQFF	TRBJ2-1	TRBV10-3	-	TRBD1
TGTGCCAGCGGCTTGACAACGGCGTACAATGAGCAGTTCTTC	CASGLTTAYNEQFF	TRBJ2-1	TRBV6-1	few	-
TGTGCCAGCAGCCCGGACAGGGGGCGCATTCCTTCACCCCTCCACTTT	CASSPDRGRIPSPLHF	TRBJ1-6	TRBV5-6	-	TRBD1
TGTGCCAGCAGCCTACTACAGGGGCTTAATGAAAAACTGTTTTTT	CASSLLQGLNEKLFF	TRBJ1-4	TRBV7-9	-	TRBD1
TGTGCCATCACTGAACAGGGGGGACTTGAAGCTGGCTACACCTTC	CAITEQGGLEAGYTF	TRBJ1-2	TRBV10-3	-	TRBD1
TGTGCCAGCAGCTCGTCTCCGGTGACCCAGTACTTC	CASSSSPVTQYF	TRBJ2-5	TRBV11-2	-	-
TGTGCCAGCTCACCGGGACTAGCGGATTACAATGAGCAGTTCTTC	CASSPGLADYNEQFF	TRBJ2-1	TRBV18	-	TRBD2
TGTGCCAGCAGTCTGCGCAGGGGGCCATCCCGCGTCCTGACTTTC	CASSLRRGPSRVLTF	TRBJ2-6	TRBV6-5	-	TRBD1
TGTGCCAGCTCACCGGGTTCAGGGATTGCCTACGAGCAGTACTTC	CASSPGSGIAYEQYF	TRBJ2-7	TRBV18	-	-
TGTGCCACCAGCGGTCCCCCGGGACAGGGGACGACTAATGAAAAACTGTTTTTT	CATSGPPGQGTTNEKLFF	TRBJ1-4	TRBV15	-	TRBD1
TGCGCCAGCAGCCAAGATCTGGGGCAGCGCGGCTACACCTTC	CASSQDLGQRGYTF	TRBJ1-2	TRBV4-3	-	-
TGTGCCAGCAGCTTAAATGTTGAGGGACATTTTGAAAAACTGTTTTTT	CASSLNVEGHFEKLFF	TRBJ1-4	TRBV5-5	-	-
TGTGCCAGCAGTGTTACAGGGGCTGGAAACACCATATATTTT	CASSVTGAGNTIYF	TRBJ1-3	TRBV2	-	TRBD1
TGCGCCAGCAGCCCTGCGGGTGGTCAGCCCCAGCATTTT	CASSPAGGQPQHF	TRBJ1-5	TRBV5-1	-	-
TGTGCCAGCCAGCTAGGGCGGGGGTCAAACACAGATACGCAGTATTTT	CASQLGRGSNTDTQYF	TRBJ2-3	TRBV7-2	-	TRBD2
TGTGCCAGTAGCCTAGCGGGGTACAATGAGCAGTTCTTC	CASSLAGYNEQFF	TRBJ2-1	TRBV19	-	TRBD2
TGCGCCAGCAGCATGGCTAGCGGGGCCAGCTCCTACGAGCAGTACTTC	CASSMASGASSYEQYF	TRBJ2-7	TRBV5-1	few	TRBD2
TGTGCCATCAGTGAGTACCGCGGGGTCACCAATCAGCCCCAGCATTTT	CAISEYRGVTNQPQHF	TRBJ1-5	TRBV10-3	few	-
TGTGCCAGCAGCCAAGCCGAGGGAAACGCGCAGCCCCAGCATTTT	CASSQAEGNAQPQHF	TRBJ1-5	TRBV4-2	-	-
TGTGCCAGCAGCTTTGCTTCAGGGGGGAACACTGAAGCTTTCTTT	CASSFASGGNTEAFF	TRBJ1-1	TRBV5-4	few	TRBD1
TGCGCCAGCAGTGAGTCGAGTGCTTACAATGAGCAGTTCTTC	CASSESSAYNEQFF	TRBJ2-1	TRBV10-1	few	-